This T cell receptor (beta chain) derives from a study of blood T cell repertoires in COVID-19. The protocol was immunoSEQ multiplex PCR, while the TCRdb copy is restricted to in-frame clones and leaves out a portion. The sample records some 150,000 clones, 70% to 90% being singletons. This CDR3 has 12 residues. The V end was cut by 7 bases, the J end by 4 bases, with 7 bases between. CDR1 and CDR2 (germline): MGHDK, SYGVNS. The sequenced sample was peripheral blood. The rearrangement links TRBV25-1 to TRBJ1-4; D gene unclear. The TCR was taken from a man in his 70s with acute or convalescent COVID-19. The CDR3 region has the DNA TGTGCCAGCAAGGCGGGTAATGAAAAACTGTTTTTT. This encodes CASKAGNEKLFF.